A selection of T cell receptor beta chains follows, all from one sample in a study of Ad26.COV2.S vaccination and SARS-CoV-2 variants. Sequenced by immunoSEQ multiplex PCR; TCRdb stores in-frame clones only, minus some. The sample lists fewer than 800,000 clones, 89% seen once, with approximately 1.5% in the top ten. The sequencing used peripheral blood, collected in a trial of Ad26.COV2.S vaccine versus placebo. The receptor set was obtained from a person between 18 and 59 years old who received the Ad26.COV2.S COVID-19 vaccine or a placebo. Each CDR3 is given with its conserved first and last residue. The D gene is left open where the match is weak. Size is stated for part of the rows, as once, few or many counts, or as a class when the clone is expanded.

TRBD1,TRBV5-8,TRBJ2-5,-,CASSAGTGWETQYF,TGTGCCAGCAGCGCCGGGACAGGGTGGGAGACCCAGTACTTC
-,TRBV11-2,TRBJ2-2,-,CASSFRGANTGELFF,TGTGCCAGCAGCTTTCGGGGTGCGAACACCGGGGAGCTGTTTTTT
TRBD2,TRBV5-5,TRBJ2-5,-,CASSATSGGQETQYF,TGTGCCAGCTCTGCAACTAGCGGGGGGCAAGAGACCCAGTACTTC
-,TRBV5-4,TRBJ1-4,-,CASSWGTNEKLFF,TGTGCCAGCAGCTGGGGAACTAATGAAAAACTGTTTTTT
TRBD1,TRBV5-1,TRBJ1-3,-,CASSSTGPGNTIYF,TGCGCCAGCAGCTCGACAGGGCCTGGAAACACCATATATTTT
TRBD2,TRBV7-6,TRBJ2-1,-,CASSLAGASGIYNEQFF,TGTGCCAGCAGCTTAGCAGGGGCTAGCGGGATTTACAATGAGCAGTTCTTC
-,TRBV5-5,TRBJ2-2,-,CASSLMVSTGELFF,TGTGCCAGCAGCTTGATGGTGTCCACCGGGGAGCTGTTTTTT
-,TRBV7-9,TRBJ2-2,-,CASRGLENTGELFF,TGTGCCAGCAGAGGACTGGAGAACACCGGGGAGCTGTTTTTT
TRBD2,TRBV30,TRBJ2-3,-,CASNPPSGGAQDTQYF,TGTGCCTCCAACCCCCCTAGCGGGGGGGCCCAAGATACGCAGTATTTT
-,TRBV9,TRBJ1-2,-,CASSVVPPGEHYGYTF,TGTGCCAGCAGCGTAGTACCGCCGGGGGAGCACTATGGCTACACCTTC
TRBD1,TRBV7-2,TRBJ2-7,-,CASSLGDRVHEQYF,TGTGCCAGCAGCTTAGGTGACAGGGTTCACGAGCAGTACTTC
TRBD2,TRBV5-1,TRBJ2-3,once,CASRASGTSDTQYF,TGCGCCAGCAGGGCTAGCGGAACTTCAGATACGCAGTATTTT
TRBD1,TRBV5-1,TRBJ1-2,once,CASSGDSGGSGYTF,TGCGCCAGCAGCGGGGATTCAGGGGGCTCTGGCTACACCTTC
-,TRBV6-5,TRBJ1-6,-,CASSQGRNSPLHF,TGTGCCAGCAGTCAGGGACGGAATTCACCCCTCCACTTT
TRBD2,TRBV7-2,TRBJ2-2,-,CASSLEASGGASELFF,TGTGCCAGCAGCTTAGAGGCTAGCGGGGGGGCTTCGGAGCTGTTTTTT
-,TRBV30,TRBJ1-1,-,CAWSVTRNTEAFF,TGTGCCTGGAGTGTTACGAGGAACACTGAAGCTTTCTTT
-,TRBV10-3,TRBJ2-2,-,CAISESKSAGGTNTGELFF,TGTGCCATCAGTGAGTCGAAGTCGGCAGGGGGGACGAACACCGGGGAGCTGTTTTTT
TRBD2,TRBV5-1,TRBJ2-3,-,CASSLGASGRTDTQYF,TGCGCCAGCAGCTTGGGGGCTAGCGGGAGGACAGATACGCAGTATTTT
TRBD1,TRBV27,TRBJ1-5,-,CASSFRDRIVGNQPQHF,TGTGCCAGCAGTTTCCGGGACAGGATCGTCGGCAATCAGCCCCAGCATTTT
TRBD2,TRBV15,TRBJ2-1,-,CATSSTTSGRLRQDNEQFF,TGTGCCACCAGCAGCACGACTAGCGGAAGACTACGCCAAGACAATGAGCAGTTCTTC
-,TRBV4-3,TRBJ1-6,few,CASSQENSYNSPLHF,TGCGCCAGCAGCCAAGAGAATTCTTATAATTCACCCCTCCACTTT
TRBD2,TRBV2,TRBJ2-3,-,CASPGGAGLDTQYF,TGTGCCAGCCCCGGGGGAGCGGGGCTAGATACGCAGTATTTT
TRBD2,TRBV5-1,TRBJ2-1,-,CASSKLAGVANEQFF,TGCGCCAGCAGCAAACTAGCGGGAGTTGCGAATGAGCAGTTCTTC
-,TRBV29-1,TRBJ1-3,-,CSVEDSRDLGNTPGNTIYF,TGCAGCGTTGAAGATTCCCGGGACCTAGGTAACACACCTGGGAACACCATATATTTT
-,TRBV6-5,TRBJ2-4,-,CASSYSWKNIQYF,TGTGCCAGCAGTTACTCGTGGAAAAACATTCAGTACTTC
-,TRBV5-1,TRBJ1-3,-,CASSYTGNTIYF,TGCGCCAGCAGCTATACAGGAAACACCATATATTTT
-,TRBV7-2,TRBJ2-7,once,CASSLAGGGHEQYF,TGTGCCAGCAGCTTAGCGGGAGGTGGCCACGAGCAGTACTTC
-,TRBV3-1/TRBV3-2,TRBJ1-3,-,CASSQGGSGNTIYF,TGTGCCAGCAGCCAAGGGGGCTCTGGAAACACCATATATTTT
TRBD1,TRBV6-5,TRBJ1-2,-,CASTRQGYGYTF,TGTGCCAGCACTAGACAGGGGTATGGCTACACCTTC
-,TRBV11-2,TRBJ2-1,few,CASTAQISSYNEQFF,TGTGCCAGCACCGCACAGATCAGCTCCTACAATGAGCAGTTCTTC
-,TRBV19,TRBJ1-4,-,CASSFAGYEKLFF,TGTGCCAGTAGTTTCGCTGGGTACGAAAAACTGTTTTTT
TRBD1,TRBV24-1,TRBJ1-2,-,CATSDGGTGPNYGYTF,TGTGCCACCAGTGATGGCGGGACAGGGCCTAACTATGGCTACACCTTC
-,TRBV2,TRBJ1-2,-,CASRAGDGYGYTF,TGTGCCAGCAGGGCAGGGGACGGCTATGGCTACACCTTC
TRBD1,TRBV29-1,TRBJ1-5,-,CSPGTGNQPQHF,TGCAGCCCTGGGACAGGGAATCAGCCCCAGCATTTT
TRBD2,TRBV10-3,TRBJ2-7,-,CAISGTSGRNNYEQYF,TGTGCCATCAGTGGGACTAGCGGGAGGAACAACTACGAGCAGTACTTC
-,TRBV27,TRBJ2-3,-,CASSLGWADTQYF,TGTGCCAGCAGTTTAGGTTGGGCCGATACGCAGTATTTT
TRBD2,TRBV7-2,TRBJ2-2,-,CASSPRGGDGELFF,TGTGCCAGCAGCCCCCGGGGGGGAGACGGGGAGCTGTTTTTT
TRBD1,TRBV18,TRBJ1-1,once,CASSPRDSPNREAFF,TGTGCCAGCTCACCCCGGGACAGCCCAAACCGTGAAGCTTTCTTT
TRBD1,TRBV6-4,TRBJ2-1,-,CANKGQNKFF,TGTGCCAATAAGGGACAGAATAAGTTCTTC
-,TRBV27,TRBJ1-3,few,CASRGGNTIYF,TGTGCCTCCCGGGGGGGAAACACCATATATTTT
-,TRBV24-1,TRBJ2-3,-,CATSQGGTDTQYF,TGTGCCACCTCCCAGGGCGGCACAGATACGCAGTATTTT
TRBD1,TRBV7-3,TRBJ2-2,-,CASSLRIGTGKTGELFF,TGTGCCAGCAGCTTAAGGATAGGGACAGGAAAAACCGGGGAGCTGTTTTTT
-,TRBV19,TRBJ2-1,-,CASSINEQFSYNEQFF,TGTGCCAGTAGTATCAACGAGCAATTCTCCTACAATGAGCAGTTCTTC
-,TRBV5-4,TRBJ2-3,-,CASSFRTGGRTDTQYF,TGTGCCAGCAGCTTTAGGACCGGGGGCCGCACAGATACGCAGTATTTT
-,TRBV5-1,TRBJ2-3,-,CASSEGFSTDTQYF,TGCGCCAGCAGCGAAGGGTTTAGCACAGATACGCAGTATTTT
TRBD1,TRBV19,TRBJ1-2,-,CASRQTGTGDGYTF,TGTGCCAGTAGACAAACCGGGACAGGGGATGGCTACACCTTC
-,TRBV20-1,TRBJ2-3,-,CSGPIVDTQYF,TGCAGTGGTCCTATTGTAGATACGCAGTATTTT
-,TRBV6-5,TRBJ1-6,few,CASSYGDRNNSPLHF,TGTGCCAGCAGTTACGGAGACAGAAATAATTCACCCCTCCACTTT
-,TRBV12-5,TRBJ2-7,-,CASVGGNYEQYF,TGTGCTAGTGTCGGAGGGAACTACGAGCAGTACTTC
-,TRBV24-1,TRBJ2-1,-,CATSDLSGDEQFF,TGTGCCACCAGTGATTTGTCGGGCGATGAGCAGTTCTTC
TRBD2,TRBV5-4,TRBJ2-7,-,CASSLAPSGNYEQYF,TGTGCCAGCAGCTTGGCCCCTAGCGGGAACTACGAGCAGTACTTC
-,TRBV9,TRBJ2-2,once,CASSVLRGPPGSSTGELFF,TGTGCCAGCAGCGTCCTCAGGGGCCCGCCTGGTTCCTCCACCGGGGAGCTGTTTTTT